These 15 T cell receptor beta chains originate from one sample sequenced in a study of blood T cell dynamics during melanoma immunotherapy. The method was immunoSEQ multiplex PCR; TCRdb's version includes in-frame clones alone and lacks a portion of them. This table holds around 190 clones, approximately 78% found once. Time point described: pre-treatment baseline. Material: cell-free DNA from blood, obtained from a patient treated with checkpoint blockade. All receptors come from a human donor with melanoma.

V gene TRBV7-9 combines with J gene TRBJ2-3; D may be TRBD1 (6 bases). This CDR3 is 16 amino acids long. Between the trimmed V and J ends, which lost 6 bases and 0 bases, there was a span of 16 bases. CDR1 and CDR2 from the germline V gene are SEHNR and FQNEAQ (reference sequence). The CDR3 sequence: CASSSSHRVSTDTQYF. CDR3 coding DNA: TGTGCCAGCAGTTCCTCCCACAGGGTTAGCACAGATACGCAGTATTTT.

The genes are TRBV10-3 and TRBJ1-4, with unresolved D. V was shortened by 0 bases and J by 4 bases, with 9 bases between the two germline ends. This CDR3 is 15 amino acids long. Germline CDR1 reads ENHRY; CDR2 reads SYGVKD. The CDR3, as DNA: TGTGCCATCAGTGAGTCCATCGGGGTTAATGAAAAACTGTTTTTT. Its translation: CAISESIGVNEKLFF.

The CDR3 DNA follows: TGTGCCAGCAGCTTTGGCGGATTCACAGATACGCAGTATTTT. It translates to CASSFGGFTDTQYF. The chain has TRBV7-8 and TRBJ2-3; no definite D call. The V end was cut by 3 bases, the J end by 2 bases, with 9 bases between. This CDR3 contains 14 residues. Germline CDR1 reads SGHVS; CDR2 reads FQNEAQ.

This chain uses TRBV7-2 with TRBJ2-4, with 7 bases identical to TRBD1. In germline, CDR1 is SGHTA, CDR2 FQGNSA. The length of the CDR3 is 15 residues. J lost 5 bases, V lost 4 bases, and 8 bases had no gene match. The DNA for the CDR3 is TGTGCCAGCAGCTCCCAGACAGGGCGCCAAAACATTCAGTACTTC. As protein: CASSSQTGRQNIQYF.

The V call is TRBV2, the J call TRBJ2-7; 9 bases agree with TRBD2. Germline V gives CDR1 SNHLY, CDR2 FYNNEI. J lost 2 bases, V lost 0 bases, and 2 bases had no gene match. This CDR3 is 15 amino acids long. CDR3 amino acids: CASSEAGGGAYEQYF. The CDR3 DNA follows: TGTGCCAGCAGTGAAGCTGGCGGGGGGGCCTACGAGCAGTACTTC.

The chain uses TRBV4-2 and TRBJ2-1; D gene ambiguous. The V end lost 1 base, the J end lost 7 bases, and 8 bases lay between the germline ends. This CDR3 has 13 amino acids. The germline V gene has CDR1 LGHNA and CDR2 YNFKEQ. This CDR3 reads CASSQGRLNEQFF. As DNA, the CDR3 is TGTGCCAGCAGCCAAGGGCGGCTAAATGAGCAGTTCTTC.

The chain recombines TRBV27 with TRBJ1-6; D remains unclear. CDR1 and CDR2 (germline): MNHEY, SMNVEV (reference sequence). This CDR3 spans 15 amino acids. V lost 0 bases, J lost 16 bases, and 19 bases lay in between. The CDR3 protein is CASSLSIGGLAILHF. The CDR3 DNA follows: TGTGCCAGCAGTTTATCGATTGGAGGGCTAGCTATACTCCACTTT.

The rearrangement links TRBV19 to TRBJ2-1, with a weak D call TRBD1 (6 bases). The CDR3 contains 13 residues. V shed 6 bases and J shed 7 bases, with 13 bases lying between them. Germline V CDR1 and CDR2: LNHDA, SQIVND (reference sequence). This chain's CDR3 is CASRPGQRNEQFF. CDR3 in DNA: TGTGCCAGTAGGCCCGGACAGCGGAATGAGCAGTTCTTC.

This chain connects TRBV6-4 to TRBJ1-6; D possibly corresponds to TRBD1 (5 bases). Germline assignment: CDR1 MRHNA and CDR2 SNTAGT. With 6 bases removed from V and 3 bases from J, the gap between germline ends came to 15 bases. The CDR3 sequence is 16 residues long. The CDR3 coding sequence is TGTGCCAGCAGGCGGGACCCCTTAAACTATAATTCACCCCTCCACTTT. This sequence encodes CASRRDPLNYNSPLHF.

Written as DNA, the CDR3 is TGCGCCAGCAGCCAGCTCCCGGGACTAGCGGGGGGGCCCGGAGATACGCAGTATTTT. Amino acid sequence: CASSQLPGLAGGPGDTQYF. The chain uses TRBV4-1 and TRBJ2-3; 16 nucleotides line up with TRBD2. J gave up 5 bases and V 3 bases, and 11 bases lay outside the gene matches. The V gene's germline CDR1 is MGHRA and CDR2 YSYEKL. The CDR3 covers 19 residues.

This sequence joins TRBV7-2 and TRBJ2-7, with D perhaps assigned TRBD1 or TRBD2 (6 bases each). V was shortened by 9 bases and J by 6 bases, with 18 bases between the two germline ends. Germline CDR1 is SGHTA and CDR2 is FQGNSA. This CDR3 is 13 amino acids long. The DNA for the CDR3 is TGTGCCAGTGTTGAGGGGGGCCGACGCGAGCAGTACTTC. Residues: CASVEGGRREQYF.

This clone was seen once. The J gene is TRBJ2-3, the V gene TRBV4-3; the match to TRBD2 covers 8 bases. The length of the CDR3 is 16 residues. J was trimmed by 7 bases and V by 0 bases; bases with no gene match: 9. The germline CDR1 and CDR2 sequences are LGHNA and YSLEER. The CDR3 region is CASSQDSSGTQYTQYF. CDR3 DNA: TGCGCCAGCAGCCAAGATAGTAGCGGGACCCAATATACGCAGTATTTT.

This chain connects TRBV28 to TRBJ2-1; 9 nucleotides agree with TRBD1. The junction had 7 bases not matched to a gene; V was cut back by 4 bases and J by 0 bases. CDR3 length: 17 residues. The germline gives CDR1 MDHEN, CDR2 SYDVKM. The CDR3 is CASSSTGGPFSYNEQFF. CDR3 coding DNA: TGTGCCAGCAGTTCCACAGGGGGCCCGTTCTCCTACAATGAGCAGTTCTTC.

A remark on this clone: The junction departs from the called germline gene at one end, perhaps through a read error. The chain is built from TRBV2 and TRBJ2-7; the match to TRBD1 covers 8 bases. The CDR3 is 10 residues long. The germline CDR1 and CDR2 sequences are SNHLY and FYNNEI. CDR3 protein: CASGDRPANF. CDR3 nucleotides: TGTGCCAGCGGGGACAGGCCGGCGAACTTC. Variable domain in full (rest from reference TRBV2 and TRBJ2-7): EPEVTQTPSHQVTQMGQEVILRCVPISNHLYFYWYRQILGQKVEFLVSFYNNEISEKSEIFDDQFSVERPDGSNFTLKIRSTKLEDSAMYFCASGDRPANFGPGTRLTVT.

CDR3 in DNA: TGTGCCTGGAGTGTAGCCTACAGGGGGGATAATTCACCCCTCCACTTT. This translates into CAWSVAYRGDNSPLHF. V usage is TRBV30 and J usage is TRBJ1-6; 8 bases agree with TRBD1. This CDR3 comprises 16 residues. CDR1 and CDR2 from the germline V gene are GTSNPN and SVGIG (reference sequence). With 0 bases clipped from V and 5 bases from J, the junction kept 6 bases outside the gene matches.